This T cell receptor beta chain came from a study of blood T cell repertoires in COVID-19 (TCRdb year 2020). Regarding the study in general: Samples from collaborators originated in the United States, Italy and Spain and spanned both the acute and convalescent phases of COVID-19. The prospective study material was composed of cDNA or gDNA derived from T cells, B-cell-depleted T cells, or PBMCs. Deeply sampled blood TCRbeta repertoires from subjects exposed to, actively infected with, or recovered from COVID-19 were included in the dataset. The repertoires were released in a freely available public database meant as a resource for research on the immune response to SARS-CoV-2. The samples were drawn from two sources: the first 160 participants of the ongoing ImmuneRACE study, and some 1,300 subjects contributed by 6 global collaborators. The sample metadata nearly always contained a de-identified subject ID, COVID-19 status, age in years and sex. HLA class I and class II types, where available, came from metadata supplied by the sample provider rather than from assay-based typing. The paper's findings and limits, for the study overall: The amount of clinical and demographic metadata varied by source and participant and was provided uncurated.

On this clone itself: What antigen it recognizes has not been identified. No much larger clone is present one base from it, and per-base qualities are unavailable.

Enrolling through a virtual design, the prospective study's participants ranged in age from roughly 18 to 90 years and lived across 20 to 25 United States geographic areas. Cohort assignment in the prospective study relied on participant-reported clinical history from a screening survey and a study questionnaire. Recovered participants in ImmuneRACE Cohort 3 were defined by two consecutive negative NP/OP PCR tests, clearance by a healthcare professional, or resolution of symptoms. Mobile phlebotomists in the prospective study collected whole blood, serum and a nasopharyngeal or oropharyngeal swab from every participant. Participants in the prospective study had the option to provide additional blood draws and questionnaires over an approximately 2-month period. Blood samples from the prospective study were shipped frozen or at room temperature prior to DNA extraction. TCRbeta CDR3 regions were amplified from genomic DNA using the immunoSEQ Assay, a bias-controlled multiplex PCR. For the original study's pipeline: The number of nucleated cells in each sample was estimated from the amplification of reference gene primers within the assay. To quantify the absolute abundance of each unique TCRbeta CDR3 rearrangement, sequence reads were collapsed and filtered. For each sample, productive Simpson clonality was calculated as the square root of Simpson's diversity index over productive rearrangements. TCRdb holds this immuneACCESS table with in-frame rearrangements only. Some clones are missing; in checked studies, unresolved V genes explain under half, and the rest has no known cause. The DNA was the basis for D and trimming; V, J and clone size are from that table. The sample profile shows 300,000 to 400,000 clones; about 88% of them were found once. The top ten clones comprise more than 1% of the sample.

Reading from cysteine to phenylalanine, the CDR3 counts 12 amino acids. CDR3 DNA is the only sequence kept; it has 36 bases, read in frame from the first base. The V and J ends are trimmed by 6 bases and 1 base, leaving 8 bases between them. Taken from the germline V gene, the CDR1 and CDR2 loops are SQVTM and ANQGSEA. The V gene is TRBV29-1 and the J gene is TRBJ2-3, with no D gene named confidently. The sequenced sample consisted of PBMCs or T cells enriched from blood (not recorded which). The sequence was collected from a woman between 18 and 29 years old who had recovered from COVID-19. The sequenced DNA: TGCAGCGTGCGGCAAGGCACAGATACGCAGTATTTT. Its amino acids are CSVRQGTDTQYF.